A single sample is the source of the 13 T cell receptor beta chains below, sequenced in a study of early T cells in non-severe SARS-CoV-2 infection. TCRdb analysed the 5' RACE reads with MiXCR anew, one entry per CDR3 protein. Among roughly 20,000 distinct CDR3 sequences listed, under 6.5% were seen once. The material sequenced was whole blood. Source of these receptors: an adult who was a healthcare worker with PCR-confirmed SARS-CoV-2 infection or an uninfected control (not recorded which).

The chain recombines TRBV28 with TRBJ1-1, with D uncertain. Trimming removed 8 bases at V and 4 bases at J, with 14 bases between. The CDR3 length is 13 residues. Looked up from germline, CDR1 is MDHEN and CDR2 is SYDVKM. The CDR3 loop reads CASRQDPLTEAFF. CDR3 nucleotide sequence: TGTGCCAGCCGCCAGGATCCGCTCACTGAAGCTTTCTTT.

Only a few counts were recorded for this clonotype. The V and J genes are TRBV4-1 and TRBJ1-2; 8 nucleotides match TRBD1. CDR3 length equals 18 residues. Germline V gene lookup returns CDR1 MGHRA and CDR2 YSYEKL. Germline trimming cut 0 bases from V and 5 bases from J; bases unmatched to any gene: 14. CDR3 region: CASSQDPPSMDRAYGYTF. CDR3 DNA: TGCGCCAGCAGCCAAGACCCCCCGTCTATGGACAGGGCTTATGGCTACACCTTC.

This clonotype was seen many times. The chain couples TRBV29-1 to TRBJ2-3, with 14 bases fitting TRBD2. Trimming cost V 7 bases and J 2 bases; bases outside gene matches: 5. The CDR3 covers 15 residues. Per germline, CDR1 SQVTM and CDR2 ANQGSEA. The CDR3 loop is CSGRLAGGPTDTQYF. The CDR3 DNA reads TGCAGCGGTCGACTAGCGGGAGGGCCCACAGATACGCAGTATTTT.

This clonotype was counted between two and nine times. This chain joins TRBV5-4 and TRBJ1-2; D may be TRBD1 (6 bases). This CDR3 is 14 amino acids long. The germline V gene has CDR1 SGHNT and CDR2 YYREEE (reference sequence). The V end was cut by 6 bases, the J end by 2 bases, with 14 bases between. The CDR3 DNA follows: TGTGCCAGCAAGGAGGGGGGAGGGAACTATGGCTACACCTTC. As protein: CASKEGGGNYGYTF.

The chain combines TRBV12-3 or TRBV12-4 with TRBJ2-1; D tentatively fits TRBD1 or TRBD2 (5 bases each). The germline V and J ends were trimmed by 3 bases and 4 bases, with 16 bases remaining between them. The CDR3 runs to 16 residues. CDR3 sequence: CASSLWGPSLYNEQFF. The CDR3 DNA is TGTGCCAGCAGTTTGTGGGGACCCAGCTTATACAATGAGCAGTTCTTC.

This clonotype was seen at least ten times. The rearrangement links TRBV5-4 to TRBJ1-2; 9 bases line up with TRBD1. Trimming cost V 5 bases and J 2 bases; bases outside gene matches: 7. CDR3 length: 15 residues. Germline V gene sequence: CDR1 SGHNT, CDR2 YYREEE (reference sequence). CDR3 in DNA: TGTGCCAGCAGGCGACAGGGGGACGTCAACTATGGCTACACCTTC. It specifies CASRRQGDVNYGYTF. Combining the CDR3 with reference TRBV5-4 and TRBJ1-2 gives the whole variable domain ETGVTQSPTHLIKTRGQQVTLRCSSQSGHNTVSWYQQALGQGPQFIFQYYREEENGRGNFPPRFSGLQFPNYSSELNVNALELDDSALYLCASRRQGDVNYGYTFGSGTRLTVV.

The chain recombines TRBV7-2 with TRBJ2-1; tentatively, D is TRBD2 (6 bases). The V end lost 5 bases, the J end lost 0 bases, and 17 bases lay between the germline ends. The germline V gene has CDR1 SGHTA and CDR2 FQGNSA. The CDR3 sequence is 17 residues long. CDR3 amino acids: CASSPRDFPSSYNEQFF. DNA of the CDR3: TGTGCCAGCAGCCCCCGGGACTTCCCGAGCTCCTACAATGAGCAGTTCTTC.

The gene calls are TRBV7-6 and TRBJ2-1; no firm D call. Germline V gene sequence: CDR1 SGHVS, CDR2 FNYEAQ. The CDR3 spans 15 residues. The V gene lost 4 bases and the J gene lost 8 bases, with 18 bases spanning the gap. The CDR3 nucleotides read TGTGCCAGCAGCTCGGGCGTCCCCACCGCATATGAGCAGTTCTTC. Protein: CASSSGVPTAYEQFF.

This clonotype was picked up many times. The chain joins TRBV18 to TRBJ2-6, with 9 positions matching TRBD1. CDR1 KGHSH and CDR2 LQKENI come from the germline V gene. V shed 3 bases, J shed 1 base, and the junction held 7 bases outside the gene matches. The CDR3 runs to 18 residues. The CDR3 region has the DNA TGTGCCAGCTCACCTACCACGGGACAGGGTTCTGGGGCCAACGTCCTGACTTTC. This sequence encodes CASSPTTGQGSGANVLTF.

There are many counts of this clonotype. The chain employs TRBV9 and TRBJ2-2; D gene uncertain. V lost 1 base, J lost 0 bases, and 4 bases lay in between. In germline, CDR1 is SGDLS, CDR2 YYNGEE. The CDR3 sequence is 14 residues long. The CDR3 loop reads CASSVRTNTGELFF. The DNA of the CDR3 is TGTGCCAGCAGCGTAAGGACGAACACCGGGGAGCTGTTTTTT.

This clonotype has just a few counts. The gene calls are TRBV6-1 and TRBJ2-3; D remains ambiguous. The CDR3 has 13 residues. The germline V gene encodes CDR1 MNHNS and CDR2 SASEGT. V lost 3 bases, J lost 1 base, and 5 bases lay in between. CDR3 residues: CASSEQGTDTQYF. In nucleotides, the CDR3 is TGTGCCAGCAGTGAGCAGGGCACAGATACGCAGTATTTT.

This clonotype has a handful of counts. CDR3 sequence reads: CASSSGQGLPDTQYF. In DNA, the CDR3 is TGTGCCAGCAGCTCTGGACAGGGGTTGCCAGATACGCAGTATTTT. The chain combines TRBV7-6 with TRBJ2-3, with TRBD1 matching 9 bases. Germline CDR1 and CDR2: SGHVS and FNYEAQ. The CDR3 is 15 amino acids. V shed 4 bases, J shed 4 bases, and the junction held 6 bases outside the gene matches.

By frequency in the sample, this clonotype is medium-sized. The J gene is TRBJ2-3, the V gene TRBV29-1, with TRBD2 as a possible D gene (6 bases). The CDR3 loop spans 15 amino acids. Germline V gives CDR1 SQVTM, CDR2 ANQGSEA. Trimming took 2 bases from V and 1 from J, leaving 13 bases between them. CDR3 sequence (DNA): TGCAGCGTTGAACACGGAGGGATCGGCACAGATACGCAGTATTTT. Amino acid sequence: CSVEHGGIGTDTQYF.